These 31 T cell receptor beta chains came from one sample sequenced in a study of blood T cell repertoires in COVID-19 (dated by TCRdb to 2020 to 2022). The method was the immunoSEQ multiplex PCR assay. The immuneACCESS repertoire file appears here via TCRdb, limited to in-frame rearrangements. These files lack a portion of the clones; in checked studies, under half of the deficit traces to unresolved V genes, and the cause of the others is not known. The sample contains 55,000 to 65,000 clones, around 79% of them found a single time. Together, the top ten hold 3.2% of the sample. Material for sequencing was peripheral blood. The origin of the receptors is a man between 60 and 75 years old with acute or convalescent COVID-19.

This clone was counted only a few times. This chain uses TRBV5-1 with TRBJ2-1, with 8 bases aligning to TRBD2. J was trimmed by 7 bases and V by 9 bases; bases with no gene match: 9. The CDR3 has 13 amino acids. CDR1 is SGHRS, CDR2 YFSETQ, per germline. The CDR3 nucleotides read TGCGCCACCGCGGGGGGCTCGGGGAATGAGCAGTTCTTC. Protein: CATAGGSGNEQFF.

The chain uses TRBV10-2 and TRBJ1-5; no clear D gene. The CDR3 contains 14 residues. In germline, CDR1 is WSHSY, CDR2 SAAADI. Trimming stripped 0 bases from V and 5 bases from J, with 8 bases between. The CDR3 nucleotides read TGCGCCAGCAGTGAGTCGACTTGGGATCAGCCCCAGCATTTT. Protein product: CASSESTWDQPQHF.

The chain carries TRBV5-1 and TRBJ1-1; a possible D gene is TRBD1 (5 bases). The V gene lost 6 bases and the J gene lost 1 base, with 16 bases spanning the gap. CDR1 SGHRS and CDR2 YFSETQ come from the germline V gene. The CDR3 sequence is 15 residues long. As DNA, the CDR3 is TGCGCCAGCACCATGAATTCCGGACAGAACACTGAAGCTTTCTTT. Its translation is CASTMNSGQNTEAFF.

The DNA for the CDR3 is TGTGCCAGCAGCTTAGACGTCCCTAACAGGCTGCGAAACACCATATATTTT. Protein sequence: CASSLDVPNRLRNTIYF. The chain joins TRBV7-2 to TRBJ1-3; D is possibly TRBD1 (5 bases). Per germline, CDR1 SGHTA and CDR2 FQGNSA. CDR3 length: 17 residues. The V end lost 1 base, the J end lost 5 bases, and 18 bases lay between the germline ends.

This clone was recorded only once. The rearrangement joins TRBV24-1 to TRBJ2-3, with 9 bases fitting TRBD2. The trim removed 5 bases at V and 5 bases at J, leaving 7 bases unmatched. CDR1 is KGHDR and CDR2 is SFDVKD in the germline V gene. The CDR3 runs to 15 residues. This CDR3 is CATSAGAGGEDTQYF. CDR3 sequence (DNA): TGTGCCACCAGTGCTGGGGCGGGGGGGGAAGATACGCAGTATTTT.

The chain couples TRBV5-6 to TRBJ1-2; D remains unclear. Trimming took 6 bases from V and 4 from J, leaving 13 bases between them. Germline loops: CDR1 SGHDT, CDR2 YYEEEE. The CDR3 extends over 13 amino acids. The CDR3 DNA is TGTGCCAGCACCCTTGCAGGAATCTATGGCTACACCTTC. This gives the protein CASTLAGIYGYTF.

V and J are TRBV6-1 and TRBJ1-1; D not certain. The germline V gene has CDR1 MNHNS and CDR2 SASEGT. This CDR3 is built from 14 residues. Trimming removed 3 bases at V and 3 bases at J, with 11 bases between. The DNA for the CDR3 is TGTGCCAGCAGTGACGGGGTACCTTACACTGAAGCTTTCTTT. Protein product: CASSDGVPYTEAFF.

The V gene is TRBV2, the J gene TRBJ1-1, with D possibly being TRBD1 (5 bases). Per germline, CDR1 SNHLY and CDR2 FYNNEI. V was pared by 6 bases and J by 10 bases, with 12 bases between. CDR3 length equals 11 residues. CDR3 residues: CASSPGGGAFF. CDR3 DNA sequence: TGTGCCAGCAGCCCCGGGGGAGGAGCTTTCTTT.

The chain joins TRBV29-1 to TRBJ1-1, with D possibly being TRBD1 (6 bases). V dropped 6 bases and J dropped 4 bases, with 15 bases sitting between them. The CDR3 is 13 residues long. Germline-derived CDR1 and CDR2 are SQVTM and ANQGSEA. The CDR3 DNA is TGCAGCGTGACGACAGGCCGAGGCACTGAAGCTTTCTTT. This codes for CSVTTGRGTEAFF. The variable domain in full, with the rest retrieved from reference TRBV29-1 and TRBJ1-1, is SAVISQKPSRDICQRGTSLTIQCQVDSQVTMMFWYRQQPGQSLTLIATANQGSEATYESGFVIDKFPISRPNLTFSTLTVSNMSPEDSSIYLCSVTTGRGTEAFFGQGTRLTVV.

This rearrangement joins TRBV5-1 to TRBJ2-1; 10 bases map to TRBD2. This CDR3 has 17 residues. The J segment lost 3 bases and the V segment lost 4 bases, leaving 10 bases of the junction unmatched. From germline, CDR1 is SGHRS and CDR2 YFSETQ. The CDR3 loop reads CASSPATLAGVYNEQFF. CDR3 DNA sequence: TGCGCCAGCAGCCCTGCCACGCTAGCGGGGGTCTACAATGAGCAGTTCTTC. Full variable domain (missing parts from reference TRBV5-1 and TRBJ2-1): KAGVTQTPRYLIKTRGQQVTLSCSPISGHRSVSWYQQTPGQGLQFLFEYFSETQRNKGNFPGRFSGRQFSNSRSEMNVSTLELGDSALYLCASSPATLAGVYNEQFFGPGTRLTVL.

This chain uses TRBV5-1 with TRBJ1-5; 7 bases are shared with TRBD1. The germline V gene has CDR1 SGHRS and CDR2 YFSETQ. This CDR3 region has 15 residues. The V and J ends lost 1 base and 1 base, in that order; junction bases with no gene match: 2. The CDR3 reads CASSLRGLSNQPQHF. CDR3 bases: TGCGCCAGCAGCTTGAGGGGGCTCAGCAATCAGCCCCAGCATTTT.

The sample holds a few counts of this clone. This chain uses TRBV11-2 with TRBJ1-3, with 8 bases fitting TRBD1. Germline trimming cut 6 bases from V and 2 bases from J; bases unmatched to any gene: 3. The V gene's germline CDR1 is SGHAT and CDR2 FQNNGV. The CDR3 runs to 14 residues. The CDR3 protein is CASSQTGAGNTIYF. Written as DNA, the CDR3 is TGTGCCAGCAGTCAGACAGGGGCTGGAAACACCATATATTTT.

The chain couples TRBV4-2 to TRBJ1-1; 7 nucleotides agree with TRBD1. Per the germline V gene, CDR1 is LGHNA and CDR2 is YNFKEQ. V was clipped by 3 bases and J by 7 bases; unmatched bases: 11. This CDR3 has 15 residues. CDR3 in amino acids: CASSHLGGAGGEAFF. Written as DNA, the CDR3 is TGTGCCAGCAGCCATTTAGGCGGGGCAGGGGGTGAAGCTTTCTTT.

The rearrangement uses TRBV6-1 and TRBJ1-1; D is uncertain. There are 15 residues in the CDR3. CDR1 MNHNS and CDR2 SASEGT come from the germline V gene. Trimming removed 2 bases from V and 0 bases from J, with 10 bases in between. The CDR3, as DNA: TGTGCCAGCAGTGAACGAACAGCCATGAACACTGAAGCTTTCTTT. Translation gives CASSERTAMNTEAFF.

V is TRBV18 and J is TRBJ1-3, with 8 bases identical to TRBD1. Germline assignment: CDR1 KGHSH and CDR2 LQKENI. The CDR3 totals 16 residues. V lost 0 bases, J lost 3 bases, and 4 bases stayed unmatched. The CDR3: CASSPPGDRLGNTIYF. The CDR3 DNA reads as TGTGCCAGCTCACCACCGGGGGACAGGCTTGGAAACACCATATATTTT.

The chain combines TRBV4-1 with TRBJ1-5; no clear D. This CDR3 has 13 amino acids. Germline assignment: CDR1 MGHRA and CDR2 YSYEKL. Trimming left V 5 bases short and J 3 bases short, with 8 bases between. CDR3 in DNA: TGCGCCAGCAGCTACAGCCTCAATCAGCCCCAGCATTTT. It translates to CASSYSLNQPQHF.

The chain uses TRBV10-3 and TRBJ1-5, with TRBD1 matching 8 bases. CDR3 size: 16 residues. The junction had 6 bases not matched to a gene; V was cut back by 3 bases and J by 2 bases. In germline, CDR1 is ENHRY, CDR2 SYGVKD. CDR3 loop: CAISDPTGGGNQPQHF. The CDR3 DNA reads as TGTGCCATCAGTGACCCAACAGGGGGAGGCAATCAGCCCCAGCATTTT.

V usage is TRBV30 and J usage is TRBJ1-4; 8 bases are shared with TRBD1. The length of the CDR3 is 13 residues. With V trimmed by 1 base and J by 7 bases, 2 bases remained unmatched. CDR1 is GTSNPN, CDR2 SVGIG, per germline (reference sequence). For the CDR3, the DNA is TGTGCCTGGAGTGAACAGGGGGGTGAAAAACTGTTTTTT. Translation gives CAWSEQGGEKLFF.

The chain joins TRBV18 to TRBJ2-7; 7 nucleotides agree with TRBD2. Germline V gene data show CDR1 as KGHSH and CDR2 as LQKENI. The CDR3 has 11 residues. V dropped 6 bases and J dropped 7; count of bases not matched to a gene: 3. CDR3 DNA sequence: TGTGCCAGCTCCGGGAGGATTGAGCAGTACTTC. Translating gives CASSGRIEQYF.

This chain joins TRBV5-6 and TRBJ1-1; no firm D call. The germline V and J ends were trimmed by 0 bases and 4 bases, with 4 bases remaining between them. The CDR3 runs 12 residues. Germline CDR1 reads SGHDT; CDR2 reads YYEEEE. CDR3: CASSLDFTEAFF. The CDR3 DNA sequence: TGTGCCAGCAGCTTGGACTTCACTGAAGCTTTCTTT.

CDR3 protein: CASSPSIRTFDGYTF. The CDR3 DNA sequence: TGTGCCAGCTCACCAAGTATCCGAACATTCGATGGCTACACCTTC. V and J are TRBV18 and TRBJ1-2; D gene ambiguous. The germline V gene encodes CDR1 KGHSH and CDR2 LQKENI. This CDR3 spans 15 amino acids. The germline V and J ends were trimmed by 2 bases and 6 bases, with 16 bases remaining between them.

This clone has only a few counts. The CDR3 DNA is TGCGCCAGCAGTGAGTTACTAAGGGGTCGGGTCTCAGGATCCTACAATGAGCAGTTCTTC. Protein product: CASSELLRGRVSGSYNEQFF. The chain recombines TRBV10-2 with TRBJ2-1; the D gene is possibly TRBD1 (5 bases). Germline-derived CDR1 and CDR2 are WSHSY and SAAADI. This CDR3 spans 20 amino acids. V lost 1 base and J lost 1, with 23 bases in between.

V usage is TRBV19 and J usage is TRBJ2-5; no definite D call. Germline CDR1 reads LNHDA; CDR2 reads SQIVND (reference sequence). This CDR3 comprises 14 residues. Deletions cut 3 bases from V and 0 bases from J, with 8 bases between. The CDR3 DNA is TGTGCCAGTAGTATCTACGGTTACCAAGAGACCCAGTACTTC. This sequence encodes CASSIYGYQETQYF. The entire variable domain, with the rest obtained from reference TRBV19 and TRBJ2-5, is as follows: DGGITQSPKYLFRKEGQNVTLSCEQNLNHDAMYWYRQDPGQGLRLIYYSQIVNDFQKGDIAEGYSVSREKKESFPLTVTSAQKNPTAFYLCASSIYGYQETQYFGPGTRLLVL.

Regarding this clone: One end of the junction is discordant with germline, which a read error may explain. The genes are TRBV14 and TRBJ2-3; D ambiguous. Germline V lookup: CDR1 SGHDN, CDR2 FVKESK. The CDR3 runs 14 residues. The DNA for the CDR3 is TGTGCCAGCAGTCAAGACACCTACACAGATACGCAGTATTTT. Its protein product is CASSQDTYTDTQYF. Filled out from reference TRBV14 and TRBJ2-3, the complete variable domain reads EAGVTQFPSHSVIEKGQTVTLRCDPISGHDNLYWYRRVMGKEIKFLLHFVKESKQDESGMPNNRFLAERTGGTYSTLKVQPAELEDSGVYFCASSQDTYTDTQYFGPGTRLTVL.

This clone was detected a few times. CDR3 nucleotides: TGTGCCATCAGTGACCCTGGAGCGGGGGGTACGGATACGCAGTATTTT. It yields the protein CAISDPGAGGTDTQYF. The chain couples TRBV10-3 to TRBJ2-3, with 9 bases that match TRBD2. The germline CDR1 and CDR2 sequences are ENHRY and SYGVKD. The CDR3 runs 16 residues. V was clipped by 3 bases and J by 6 bases; unmatched bases: 10.

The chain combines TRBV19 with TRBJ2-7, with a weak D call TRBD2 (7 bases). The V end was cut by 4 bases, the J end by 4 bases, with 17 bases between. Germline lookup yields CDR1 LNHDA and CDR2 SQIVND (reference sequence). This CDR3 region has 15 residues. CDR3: CASSKGGNSVYEQYF. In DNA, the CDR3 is TGTGCCAGTAGTAAGGGGGGGAATTCTGTGTACGAGCAGTACTTC.

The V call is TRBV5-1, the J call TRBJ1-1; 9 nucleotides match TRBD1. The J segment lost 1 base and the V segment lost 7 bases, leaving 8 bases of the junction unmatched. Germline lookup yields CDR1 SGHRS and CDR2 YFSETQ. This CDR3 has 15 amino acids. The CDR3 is CASRTGDGGNTEAFF. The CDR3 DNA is TGCGCCAGCCGGACAGGGGATGGAGGGAACACTGAAGCTTTCTTT.

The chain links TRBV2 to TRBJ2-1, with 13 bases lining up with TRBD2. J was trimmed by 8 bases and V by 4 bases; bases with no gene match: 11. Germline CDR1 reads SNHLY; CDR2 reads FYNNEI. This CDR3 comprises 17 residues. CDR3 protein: CASSAPFGLAGAYEQFF. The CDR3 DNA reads TGTGCCAGCAGTGCACCATTCGGACTAGCGGGGGCCTATGAGCAGTTCTTC.

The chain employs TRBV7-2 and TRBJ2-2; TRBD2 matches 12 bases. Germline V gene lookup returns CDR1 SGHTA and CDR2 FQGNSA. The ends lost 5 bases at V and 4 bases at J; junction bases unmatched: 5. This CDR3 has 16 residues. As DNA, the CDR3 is TGTGCCAGCAGCCCACTAGCGGGGGGTATCACCGGGGAGCTGTTTTTT. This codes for CASSPLAGGITGELFF.

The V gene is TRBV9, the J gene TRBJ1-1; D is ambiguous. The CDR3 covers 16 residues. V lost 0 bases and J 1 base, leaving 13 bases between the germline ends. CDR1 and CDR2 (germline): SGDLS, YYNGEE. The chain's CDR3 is CASSVESFVGNTEAFF. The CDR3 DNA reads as TGTGCCAGCAGCGTAGAGTCCTTTGTCGGGAACACTGAAGCTTTCTTT. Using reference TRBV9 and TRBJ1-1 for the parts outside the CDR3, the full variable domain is DSGVTQTPKHLITATGQRVTLRCSPRSGDLSVYWYQQSLDQGLQFLIQYYNGEERAKGNILERFSAQQFPDLHSELNLSSLELGDSALYFCASSVESFVGNTEAFFGQGTRLTVV.

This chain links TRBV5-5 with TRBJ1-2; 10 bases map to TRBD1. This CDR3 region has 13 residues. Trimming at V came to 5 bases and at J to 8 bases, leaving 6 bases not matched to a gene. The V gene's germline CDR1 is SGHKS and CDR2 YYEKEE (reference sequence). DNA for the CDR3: TGTGCCAGCAGTTTGACAGGGGGCAAAGGCTACACCTTC. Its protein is CASSLTGGKGYTF. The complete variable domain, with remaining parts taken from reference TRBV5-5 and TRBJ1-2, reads DAGVTQSPTHLIKTRGQQVTLRCSPISGHKSVSWYQQVLGQGPQFIFQYYEKEERGRGNFPDRFSARQFPNYSSELNVNALLLGDSALYLCASSLTGGKGYTFGSGTRLTVV.